The source of this T cell receptor (beta chain) is a study of blood T cells in healthy people across ages. Turning to the study itself: Capture by template switching was about one barcoded beta molecule per two T cells. Study findings and constraints: The fall in TCR beta diversity per million T cells was roughly linear with age.

About this clonotype: Its antigen is as yet unknown.

Using a J-beta primer mix together with a sample-barcoded 5' primer, a second PCR was run for roughly 7 to 11 cycles. TCRdb independently ran MiXCR on the 5' RACE reads; one entry per CDR3 protein. The repertoire holds hundreds of thousands of distinct CDR3 sequences, with 52% as singletons. In each sample, at least 6 million PBMCs were isolated. Trimming removed 8 bases at V and 3 bases at J, with 14 bases between. The CDR3 has 15 residues. Germline CDR1 is MNHEY and CDR2 is SVGAGI. The receptor's source is a woman aged 80 or older in good health. The chain has TRBV6-5 and TRBJ2-6; D gene unclear. Sequencing was done on a sample of blood. In nucleotides, the CDR3 is TGTGCCAGCCGAAGGTACGATGGTGGGGCCAACGTCCTGACTTTC. Translating gives CASRRYDGGANVLTF.